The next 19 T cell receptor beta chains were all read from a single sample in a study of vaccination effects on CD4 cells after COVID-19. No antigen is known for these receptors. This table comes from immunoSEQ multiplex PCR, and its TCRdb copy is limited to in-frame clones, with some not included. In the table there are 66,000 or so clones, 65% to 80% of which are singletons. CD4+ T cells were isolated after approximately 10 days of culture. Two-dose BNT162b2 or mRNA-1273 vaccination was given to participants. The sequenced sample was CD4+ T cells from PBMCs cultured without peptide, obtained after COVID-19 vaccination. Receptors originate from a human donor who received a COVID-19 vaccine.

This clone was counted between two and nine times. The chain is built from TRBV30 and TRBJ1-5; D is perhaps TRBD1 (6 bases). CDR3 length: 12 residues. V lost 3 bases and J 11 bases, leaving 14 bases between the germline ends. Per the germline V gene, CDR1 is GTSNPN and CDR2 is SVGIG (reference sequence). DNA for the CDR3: TGTGCCTGGAGCCGACAGGCAGGCACCCAGCATTTT. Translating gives CAWSRQAGTQHF.

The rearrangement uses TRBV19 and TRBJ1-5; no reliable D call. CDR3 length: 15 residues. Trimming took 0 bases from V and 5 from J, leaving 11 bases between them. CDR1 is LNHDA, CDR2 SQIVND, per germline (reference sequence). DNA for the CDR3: TGTGCCAGTAGTATAGACGACTCCATTTATCAGCCCCAGCATTTT. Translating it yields CASSIDDSIYQPQHF.

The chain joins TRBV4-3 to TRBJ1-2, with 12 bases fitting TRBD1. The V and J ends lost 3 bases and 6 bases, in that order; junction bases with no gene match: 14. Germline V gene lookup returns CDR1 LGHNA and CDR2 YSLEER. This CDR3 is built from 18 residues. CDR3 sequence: CASSQRDGTGGIGDGYTF. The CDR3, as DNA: TGCGCCAGCAGCCAGAGGGACGGGACAGGGGGCATAGGGGATGGCTACACCTTC.

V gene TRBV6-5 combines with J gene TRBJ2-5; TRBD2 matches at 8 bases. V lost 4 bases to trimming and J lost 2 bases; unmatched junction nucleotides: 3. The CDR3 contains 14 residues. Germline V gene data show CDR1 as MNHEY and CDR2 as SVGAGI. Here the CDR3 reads CASSFSGGQETQYF. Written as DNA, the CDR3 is TGTGCCAGCAGTTTTTCGGGGGGGCAAGAGACCCAGTACTTC.

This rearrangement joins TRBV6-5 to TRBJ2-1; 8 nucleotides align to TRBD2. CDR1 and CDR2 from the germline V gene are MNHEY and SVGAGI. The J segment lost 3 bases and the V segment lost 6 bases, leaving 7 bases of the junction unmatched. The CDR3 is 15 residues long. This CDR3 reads CASREGLGGYNEQFF. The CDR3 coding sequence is TGTGCCAGCAGAGAGGGACTAGGGGGCTACAATGAGCAGTTCTTC.

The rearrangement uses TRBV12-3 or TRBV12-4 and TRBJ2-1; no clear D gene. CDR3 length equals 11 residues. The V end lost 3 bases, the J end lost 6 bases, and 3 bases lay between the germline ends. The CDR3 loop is CASSFFNEQFF. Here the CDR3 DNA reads TGTGCCAGCAGTTTTTTCAATGAGCAGTTCTTC.

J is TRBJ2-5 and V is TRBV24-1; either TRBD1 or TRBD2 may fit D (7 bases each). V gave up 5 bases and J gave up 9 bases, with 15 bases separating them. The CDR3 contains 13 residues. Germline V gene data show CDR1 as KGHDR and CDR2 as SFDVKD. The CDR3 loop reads CATSAQGEGPQYF. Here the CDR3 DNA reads TGTGCCACCAGTGCCCAGGGGGAGGGGCCCCAGTACTTC.

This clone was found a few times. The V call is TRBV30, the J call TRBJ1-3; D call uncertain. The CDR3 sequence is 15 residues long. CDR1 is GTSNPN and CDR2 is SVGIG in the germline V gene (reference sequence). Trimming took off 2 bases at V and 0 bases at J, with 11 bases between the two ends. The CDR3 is CAWSYLGSSGNTIYF. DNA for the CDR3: TGTGCCTGGAGTTACCTAGGGAGCTCTGGAAACACCATATATTTT.

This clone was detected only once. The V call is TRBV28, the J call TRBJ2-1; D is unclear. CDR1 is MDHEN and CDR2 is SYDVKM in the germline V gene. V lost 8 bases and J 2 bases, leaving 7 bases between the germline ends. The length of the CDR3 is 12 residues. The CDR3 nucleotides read TGTGCCAGCCGCTCAACCTACAATGAGCAGTTCTTC. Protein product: CASRSTYNEQFF.

CDR3 sequence (DNA): TGCGCCAGCAGCCAACCCGCCGGGACTAGCGTCGCCAATGAGCAGTTCTTC. Translating it yields CASSQPAGTSVANEQFF. The chain is built from TRBV4-1 and TRBJ2-1, with 10 bases that match TRBD2. CDR3 length equals 17 residues. The junction had 10 bases not matched to a gene; V was cut back by 2 bases and J by 6 bases. The germline V gene has CDR1 MGHRA and CDR2 YSYEKL.

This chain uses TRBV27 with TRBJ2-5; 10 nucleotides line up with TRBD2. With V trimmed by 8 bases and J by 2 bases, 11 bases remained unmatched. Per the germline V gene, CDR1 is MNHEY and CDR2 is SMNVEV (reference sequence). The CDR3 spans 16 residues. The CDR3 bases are TGTGCCAGCCAAAGGGCTAGCGGGGGCGTACAAGAGACCCAGTACTTC. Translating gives CASQRASGGVQETQYF.

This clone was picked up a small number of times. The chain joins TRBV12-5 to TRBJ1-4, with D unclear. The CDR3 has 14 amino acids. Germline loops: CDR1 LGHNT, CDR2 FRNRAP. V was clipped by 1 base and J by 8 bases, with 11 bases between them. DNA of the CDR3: TGTGCTAGTGGTTTGGGGGAGGTTGGGGAAAAACTGTTTTTT. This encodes CASGLGEVGEKLFF.

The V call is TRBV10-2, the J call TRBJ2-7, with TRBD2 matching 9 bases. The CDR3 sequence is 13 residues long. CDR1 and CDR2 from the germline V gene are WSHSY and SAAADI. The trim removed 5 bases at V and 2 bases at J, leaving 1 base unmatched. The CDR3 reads CASSSGGPYEQYV. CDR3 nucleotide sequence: TGCGCCAGCAGTAGCGGGGGGCCCTACGAGCAGTACGTC.

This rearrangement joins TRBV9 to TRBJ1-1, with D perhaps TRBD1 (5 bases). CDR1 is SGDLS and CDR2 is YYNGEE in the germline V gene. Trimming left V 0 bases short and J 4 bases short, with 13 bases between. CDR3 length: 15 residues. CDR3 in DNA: TGTGCCAGCAGCGTAGGGCCGGGGGGTCTCACTGAAGCTTTCTTT. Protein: CASSVGPGGLTEAFF.

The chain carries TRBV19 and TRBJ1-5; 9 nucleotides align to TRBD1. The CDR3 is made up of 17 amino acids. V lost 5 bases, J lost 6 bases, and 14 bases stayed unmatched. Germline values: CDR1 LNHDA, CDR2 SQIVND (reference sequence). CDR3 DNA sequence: TGTGCCAGTAGTCTCGCCGGAAGGGGGACAGGGCTTCAGCCCCAGCATTTT. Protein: CASSLAGRGTGLQPQHF.

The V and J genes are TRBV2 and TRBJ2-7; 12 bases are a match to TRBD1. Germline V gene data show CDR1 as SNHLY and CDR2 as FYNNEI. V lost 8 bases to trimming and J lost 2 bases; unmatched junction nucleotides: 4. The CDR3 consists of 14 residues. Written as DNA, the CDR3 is TGTGCCAGCGTCAGGGACAGGGGGCCCTACGAGCAGTACGTC. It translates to CASVRDRGPYEQYV.

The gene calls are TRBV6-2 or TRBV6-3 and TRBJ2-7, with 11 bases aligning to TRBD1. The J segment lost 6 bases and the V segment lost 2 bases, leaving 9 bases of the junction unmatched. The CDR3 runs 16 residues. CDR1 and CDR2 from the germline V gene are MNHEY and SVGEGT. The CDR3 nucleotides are TGTGCCAGCAGTTACCGGGACAGGGGGTTCCCTCGCGAGCAGTACGTC. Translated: CASSYRDRGFPREQYV.

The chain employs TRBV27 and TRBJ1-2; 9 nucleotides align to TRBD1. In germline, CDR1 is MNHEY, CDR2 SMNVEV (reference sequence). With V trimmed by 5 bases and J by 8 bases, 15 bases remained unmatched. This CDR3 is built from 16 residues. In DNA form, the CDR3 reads TGTGCCAGCAGTGGCGCTCCGGGACAGGGAGAGAGGGGCTACACCTTC. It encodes CASSGAPGQGERGYTF.

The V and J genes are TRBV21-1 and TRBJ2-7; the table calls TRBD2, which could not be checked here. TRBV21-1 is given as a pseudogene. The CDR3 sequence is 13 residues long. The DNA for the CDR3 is TGTGCCAGCAGCAAAAATGACGCGGGCGAGCAGTACGTC. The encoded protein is CASSKNDAGEQYV.